The 2 T cell receptor beta chains reported below all come from one sample, sequenced in a study of T cells in localized non-small cell lung cancer. TCRdb's table, derived via immunoSEQ multiplex PCR, lists solely in-frame clones and lacks some. The sample includes some 25,000 clones, 65% to 90% of them seen just once. The sequencing used peripheral blood, collected before any cancer treatment. These receptors all stem from a female donor older than 55 with stage I lung adenocarcinoma.

The chain combines TRBV6-1 with TRBJ1-5; 7 bases are shared with TRBD1. Germline V lookup: CDR1 MNHNS, CDR2 SASEGT. V gave up 7 bases and J gave up 3 bases; unmatched junction bases: 6. The CDR3 covers 14 residues. The CDR3 is CASITGQTNQPQHF. CDR3 nucleotides: TGTGCCAGCATTACGGGACAGACCAATCAGCCCCAGCATTTT.

The rearrangement joins TRBV29-1 to TRBJ1-1; no firm D call. The V gene lost 0 bases and the J gene lost 11 bases, with 13 bases spanning the gap. Germline CDR1 SQVTM, CDR2 ANQGSEA. This CDR3 has 12 amino acids. The CDR3 here is CSVEELGREAFF. The CDR3 coding sequence is TGCAGCGTTGAAGAACTCGGGAGGGAGGCTTTCTTT.